The 26 T cell receptor beta chains below all came from one sample that was sequenced in a study of blood T cells in healthy people across ages. Through a sample-barcoded 5' primer and a J-beta primer mix, a second PCR was run for roughly 7 to 11 cycles. TCRdb fed the 5' RACE reads into MiXCR, producing one record per CDR3 protein. Here the sample spans approximately 1.5 million distinct CDR3 sequences, roughly 32% being singletons. The source material was blood. All receptors come from a woman in her 30s in good health.

CDR3 sequence: CAISGDEETQYF. DNA of the CDR3: TGTGCCATCAGTGGGGACGAGGAGACCCAGTACTTC. V is TRBV10-3 and J is TRBJ2-5; perhaps D is TRBD1 or TRBD2 (5 bases each). V was clipped by 4 bases and J by 5 bases, with 8 bases between them. Germline CDR1 is ENHRY and CDR2 is SYGVKD. The CDR3 spans 12 residues.

V gene TRBV10-3 combines with J gene TRBJ2-5, with 8 bases that match TRBD2. The CDR3 has 16 residues. V lost 5 bases, J lost 5 bases, and 13 bases stayed unmatched. The V gene's germline CDR1 is ENHRY and CDR2 SYGVKD. CDR3 DNA: TGTGCCATCAGTCCACACCCCTCGACGGGGGGGGAGACCCAGTACTTC. Its translation: CAISPHPSTGGETQYF.

About this clonotype: A single base separates this from a much larger clone, so it may be a read error. The V call is TRBV10-3, the J call TRBJ2-3, with TRBD1 identical over 7 bases. Trimming took 2 bases from V and 1 from J; bases not matched to a gene: 3. The CDR3 spans 15 residues. Germline V gene data show CDR1 as ENHRY and CDR2 as SYGVKD. The CDR3 DNA reads as TGTGCCATCAGTGAGCCCGACAGGGGCACAGATACGCAGTATTTT. Translation: CAISEPDRGTDTQYF.

This clonotype was seen only a few times. The chain has TRBV10-3 and TRBJ2-1, with 16 bases identical to TRBD2. CDR1 and CDR2 (germline): ENHRY, SYGVKD. V lost 7 bases, J lost 7 bases, and 4 bases stayed unmatched. The CDR3 contains 15 residues. CDR3 nucleotides: TGTGCCATCAATCCGGGACTAGCGGGAGGGAATGAGCAGTTCTTC. Residues: CAINPGLAGGNEQFF.

This clonotype was seen a single time. CDR3 region: CASSQFELRNSYNEQFF. The CDR3 nucleotides read TGTGCCAGCAGCCAATTTGAGTTACGGAACTCCTACAATGAGCAGTTCTTC. The chain joins TRBV3-1 to TRBJ2-1; D is unclear. Germline V CDR1 and CDR2: LGHDT, YNNKEL (reference sequence). There are 17 residues in the CDR3. The V end was cut by 2 bases, the J end by 0 bases, with 14 bases between.

This chain connects TRBV2 to TRBJ1-2, with TRBD1 matching 12 bases. The germline gives CDR1 SNHLY, CDR2 FYNNEI. This CDR3 contains 16 residues. V was pared by 0 bases and J by 8 bases, with 7 bases of the junction left unmatched. The CDR3 loop is CASSEALGTGGSGYTF. The CDR3 coding sequence is TGTGCCAGCAGTGAAGCGCTAGGGACAGGGGGCTCGGGCTACACCTTC.

The genes are TRBV29-1 and TRBJ1-2; no definite D call. Trimming took off 6 bases at V and 0 bases at J, with 14 bases between the two ends. Germline V gene data show CDR1 as SQVTM and CDR2 as ANQGSEA. The CDR3 consists of 14 residues. The chain's CDR3 is CSVPVWGANYGYTF. CDR3 DNA sequence: TGCAGCGTCCCTGTTTGGGGAGCTAACTATGGCTACACCTTC.

The V gene is TRBV20-1, the J gene TRBJ2-7; 7 positions agree with TRBD2. From germline, CDR1 is DFQATT and CDR2 SNEGSKA (reference sequence). The CDR3 totals 13 residues. The V segment lost 6 bases and the J segment 4 bases; nucleotides outside the gene matches: 9. This CDR3 reads CSAFRGVSYEQYF. The CDR3 DNA reads as TGCAGTGCCTTCCGGGGGGTCTCTTACGAGCAGTACTTC.

In regard to this clonotype: The junction shows a germline mismatch at one end, possibly a read error. This chain links TRBV6-6 with TRBJ2-7; no firm D call. Germline-derived CDR1 and CDR2 are MNHNY and SVGAGI (reference sequence). The CDR3 is 13 residues long. The CDR3 protein is CASGYSIGSEQYF. In nucleotides, the CDR3 is TGTGCCAGCGGTTACTCGATCGGTTCCGAGCAGTACTTC.

This clonotype was recorded many times. The chain has TRBV15 and TRBJ2-3, with TRBD2 identical over 8 bases. Trimming at V came to 1 base and at J to 0 bases, leaving 9 bases not matched to a gene. CDR3 length: 18 amino acids. Germline lookup yields CDR1 LNHNV and CDR2 YYDKDF (reference sequence). The CDR3 spells CATSRGSGDAKSTDTQYF. The CDR3 region has the DNA TGTGCCACCAGCAGAGGTAGCGGGGACGCTAAGAGCACAGATACGCAGTATTTT.

A few counts support this clonotype. The V gene is TRBV20-1, the J gene TRBJ2-7; tentative D call: TRBD1 (5 bases). V lost 6 bases and J lost 6, with 15 bases in between. The CDR3 covers 12 residues. CDR1 DFQATT and CDR2 SNEGSKA come from the germline V gene (reference sequence). CDR3 sequence: CSARDLSLEQYF. CDR3 DNA: TGCAGTGCCAGGGATTTGTCGCTCGAGCAGTACTTC.

This clonotype was seen ten or more times. The rearrangement uses TRBV3-1 and TRBJ2-6; D gene uncertain. Per germline, CDR1 LGHDT and CDR2 YNNKEL (reference sequence). The CDR3 runs 13 residues. The V end was cut by 4 bases, the J end by 5 bases, with 6 bases between. The CDR3 bases are TGTGCCAGCAGCCCCTCGCGGGCCAACGTCCTGACTTTC. Residues: CASSPSRANVLTF.

This clonotype was seen a handful of times. This chain links TRBV24-1 with TRBJ2-1; unclear D gene. The CDR3 is 12 residues long. Germline CDR1 KGHDR, CDR2 SFDVKD. Trimming took 9 bases from V and 8 from J, leaving 13 bases between them. Written as DNA, the CDR3 is TGTGCCACCGAAGGTAATGGCGATGAGCAGTTCTTC. Residues: CATEGNGDEQFF.

The rearrangement links TRBV2 to TRBJ2-7; 11 bases fit TRBD1. There are 19 residues in the CDR3. The J segment lost 0 bases and the V segment lost 7 bases, leaving 17 bases of the junction unmatched. Looked up from germline, CDR1 is SNHLY and CDR2 is FYNNEI. This chain's CDR3 is CASNPLPGTGGPVSYEQYF. CDR3 in DNA: TGTGCCAGCAATCCACTTCCCGGGACAGGGGGGCCCGTCTCCTACGAGCAGTACTTC.

The J gene is TRBJ2-1, the V gene TRBV9; D gene ambiguous. Germline loops: CDR1 SGDLS, CDR2 YYNGEE. V shed 7 bases and J shed 8 bases, with 16 bases lying between them. This CDR3 comprises 13 residues. CDR3 region: CASGPGNLYEQFF. The CDR3, as DNA: TGTGCCAGCGGCCCCGGAAATTTGTATGAGCAGTTCTTC. Full variable domain (missing parts from reference TRBV9 and TRBJ2-1): DSGVTQTPKHLITATGQRVTLRCSPRSGDLSVYWYQQSLDQGLQFLIQYYNGEERAKGNILERFSAQQFPDLHSELNLSSLELGDSALYFCASGPGNLYEQFFGPGTRLTVL.

In its sample, this clonotype was seen a few times. The rearrangement uses TRBV4-1 and TRBJ2-2; TRBD2 aligns across 8 bases. Germline assignment: CDR1 MGHRA and CDR2 YSYEKL. The CDR3 is 14 residues long. V lost 8 bases and J lost 4; bases outside the gene matches: 6. Written as DNA, the CDR3 is TGCGCCAGCTCCAGCGGGAGTTCCACCGGGGAGCTGTTTTTT. Translation: CASSSGSSTGELFF.

The chain employs TRBV29-1 and TRBJ1-2; D gene uncertain. This CDR3 spans 15 amino acids. Germline CDR1 is SQVTM and CDR2 is ANQGSEA. Trimming stripped 0 bases from V and 4 bases from J, with 15 bases between. The chain's CDR3 is CSVEDLPGQSYGYTF. CDR3 in DNA: TGCAGCGTTGAAGATCTCCCTGGGCAGTCCTATGGCTACACCTTC. The full variable domain, completed using reference TRBV29-1 and TRBJ1-2, is SAVISQKPSRDICQRGTSLTIQCQVDSQVTMMFWYRQQPGQSLTLIATANQGSEATYESGFVIDKFPISRPNLTFSTLTVSNMSPEDSSIYLCSVEDLPGQSYGYTFGSGTRLTVV.

This clonotype occurred once. This CDR3 fails to terminate in the conserved phenylalanine or tryptophan, so it likely reflects a read error. The chain couples TRBV29-1 to TRBJ2-5; D unresolved. There are 13 residues in the CDR3. CDR1 and CDR2 (germline): SQVTM, ANQGSEA. Trimming left V 0 bases short and J 5 bases short, with 10 bases between. This chain's CDR3 is CSVEDLYEETQYV. CDR3 bases: TGCAGCGTTGAAGACCTCTACGAGGAGACCCAGTACGTC.

This chain links TRBV2 with TRBJ1-3; 8 nucleotides align to TRBD1. Germline CDR1 reads SNHLY; CDR2 reads FYNNEI. The V and J ends lost 3 bases and 4 bases, in that order; junction bases with no gene match: 2. The CDR3 is made up of 14 amino acids. CDR3 sequence (DNA): TGTGCCAGCAGTGACGGACAGGGCGGAAACACCATATATTTT. This sequence encodes CASSDGQGGNTIYF. Full variable domain (remainder filled in from reference TRBV2 and TRBJ1-3): EPEVTQTPSHQVTQMGQEVILRCVPISNHLYFYWYRQILGQKVEFLVSFYNNEISEKSEIFDDQFSVERPDGSNFTLKIRSTKLEDSAMYFCASSDGQGGNTIYFGEGSWLTVV.

The chain carries TRBV6-6 and TRBJ1-1, with D possibly matching TRBD1 (5 bases). CDR1 is MNHNY and CDR2 is SVGAGI in the germline V gene (reference sequence). With 6 bases removed from V and 7 bases from J, the gap between germline ends came to 18 bases. The CDR3 totals 14 residues. The CDR3 DNA reads TGTGCCAGCAGCCACCGGGGGGGTAGGCTTGAAGCTTTCTTT. Amino acid sequence: CASSHRGGRLEAFF.

This clonotype was seen more than once but under ten times. V is TRBV4-1 and J is TRBJ1-6; D not resolved. This CDR3 has 17 residues. CDR1 and CDR2 (germline): MGHRA, YSYEKL. The V end was cut by 0 bases, the J end by 1 base, with 10 bases between. CDR3 in amino acids: CASSQDPGGSYNSPLHF. DNA for the CDR3: TGCGCCAGCAGCCAAGATCCTGGAGGGTCCTATAATTCACCCCTCCACTTT.

This clonotype was observed a few times. The rearrangement links TRBV21-1 to TRBJ1-6; the table calls TRBD1, which could not be checked here. TRBV21-1 is a documented pseudogene. The CDR3 contains 13 residues. The CDR3, as DNA: TGTGCCAGCAACACAGGGGGCGCTTCACCCCTCCACTTT. Translating it yields CASNTGGASPLHF.

About this clonotype itself: At one of its ends the junction is not consistent with the germline gene, which may arise from a read error. V usage is TRBV15 and J usage is TRBJ2-5; D perhaps matches TRBD2 (6 bases). Matching the DNA end better, TRBJ2-7 makes the J call doubtful. Germline CDR1 and CDR2: LNHNV and YYDKDF (reference sequence). The length of the CDR3 is 13 residues. The CDR3 here is CAASSGLYYEQYF. The CDR3 region has the DNA TGTGCCGCCAGCAGCGGGCTATACTACGAGCAGTACTTC.

This clonotype was seen at least ten times. This rearrangement joins TRBV7-9 to TRBJ2-7; the D gene could be TRBD1 or TRBD2 (5 bases each). The CDR3 spans 13 residues. V lost 4 bases to trimming and J lost 6 bases, with 13 bases between them. Per germline, CDR1 SEHNR and CDR2 FQNEAQ (reference sequence). CDR3 region: CASSSGPVGEQYF. The CDR3 DNA reads as TGTGCCAGCAGCTCGGGACCCGTTGGCGAGCAGTACTTC.

This clonotype was seen ten or more times. The J gene is TRBJ2-7, the V gene TRBV11-2; D might be TRBD1 or TRBD2, each matching 5 bases. Germline CDR1 SGHAT, CDR2 FQNNGV. The CDR3 is 13 residues long. V dropped 5 bases and J dropped 3 bases, with 11 bases sitting between them. CDR3 in DNA: TGTGCCAGCAGCCCGGGACGGTTCTACGAGCAGTACTTC. Its protein product is CASSPGRFYEQYF.

This clonotype was found a few times. The gene calls are TRBV20-1 and TRBJ2-5; D is undetermined. Per the germline V gene, CDR1 is DFQATT and CDR2 is SNEGSKA (reference sequence). Trimming shortened V by 3 bases and J by 7 bases, and 15 bases separated the two germline ends. This CDR3 is built from 13 residues. CDR3: CSARQPSVGTQYF. In nucleotides, the CDR3 is TGCAGTGCTAGGCAGCCCAGCGTTGGGACCCAGTACTTC.